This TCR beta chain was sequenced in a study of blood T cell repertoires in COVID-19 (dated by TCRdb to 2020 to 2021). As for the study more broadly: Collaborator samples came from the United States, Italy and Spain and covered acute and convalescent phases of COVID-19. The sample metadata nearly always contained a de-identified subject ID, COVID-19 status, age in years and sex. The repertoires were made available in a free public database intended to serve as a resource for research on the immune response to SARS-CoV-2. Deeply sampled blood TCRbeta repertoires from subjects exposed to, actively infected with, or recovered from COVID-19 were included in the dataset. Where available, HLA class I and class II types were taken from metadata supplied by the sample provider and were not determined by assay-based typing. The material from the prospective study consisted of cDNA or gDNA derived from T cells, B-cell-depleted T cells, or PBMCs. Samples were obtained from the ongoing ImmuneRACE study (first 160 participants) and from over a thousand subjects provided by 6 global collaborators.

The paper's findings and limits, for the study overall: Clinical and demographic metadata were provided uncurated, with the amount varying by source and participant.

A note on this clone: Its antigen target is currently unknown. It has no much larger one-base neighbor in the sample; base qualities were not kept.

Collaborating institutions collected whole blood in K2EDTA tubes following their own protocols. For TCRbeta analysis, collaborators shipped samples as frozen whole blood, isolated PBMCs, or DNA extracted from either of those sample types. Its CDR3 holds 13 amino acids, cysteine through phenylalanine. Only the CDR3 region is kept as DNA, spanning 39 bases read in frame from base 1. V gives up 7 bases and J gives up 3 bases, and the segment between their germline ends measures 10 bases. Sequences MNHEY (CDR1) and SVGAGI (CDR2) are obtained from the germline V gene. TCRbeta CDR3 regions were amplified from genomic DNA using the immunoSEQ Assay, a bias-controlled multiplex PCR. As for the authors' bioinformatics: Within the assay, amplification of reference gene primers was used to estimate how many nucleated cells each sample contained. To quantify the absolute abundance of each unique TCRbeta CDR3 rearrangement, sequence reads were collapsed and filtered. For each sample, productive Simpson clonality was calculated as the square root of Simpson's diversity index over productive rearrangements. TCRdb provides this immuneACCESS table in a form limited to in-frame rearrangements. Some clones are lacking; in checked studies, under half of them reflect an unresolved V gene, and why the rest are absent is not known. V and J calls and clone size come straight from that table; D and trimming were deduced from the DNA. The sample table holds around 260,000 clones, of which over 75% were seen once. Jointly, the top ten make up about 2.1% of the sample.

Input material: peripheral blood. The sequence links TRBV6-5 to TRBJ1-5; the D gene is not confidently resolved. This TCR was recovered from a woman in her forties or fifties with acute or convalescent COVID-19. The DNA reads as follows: TGTGCCAGCAAGAGGGCCAACAATCAGCCCCAGCATTTT. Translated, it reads CASKRANNQPQHF.